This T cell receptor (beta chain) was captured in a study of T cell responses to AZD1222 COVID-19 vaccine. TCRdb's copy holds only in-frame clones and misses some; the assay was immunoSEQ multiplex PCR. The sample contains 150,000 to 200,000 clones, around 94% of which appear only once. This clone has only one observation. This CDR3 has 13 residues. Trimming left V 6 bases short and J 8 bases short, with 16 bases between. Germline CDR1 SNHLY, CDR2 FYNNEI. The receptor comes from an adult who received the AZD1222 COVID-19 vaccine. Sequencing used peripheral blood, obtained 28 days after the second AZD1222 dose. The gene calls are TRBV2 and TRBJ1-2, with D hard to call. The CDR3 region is CASSPGPGSGYTF. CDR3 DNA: TGTGCCAGCAGCCCAGGACCGGGCTCGGGCTACACCTTC.